This entry describes one T cell receptor beta chain. The PCR ran on 60 Vbeta and 13 Jbeta primers. Assay used: immunoSEQ multiplex PCR; TCRdb lists only in-frame clones, some missing. The table includes some 160,000 clones, approximately 83% detected once. These data originate in a study of cytomegalovirus exposure and HLA in healthy donors. The clonotype originates from a woman between 40 and 55 years old in good health and CMV-seronegative. The sample comprised PBMCs.

The chain's CDR3 is CASSVGGVDTQYF. The CDR3 DNA follows: TGTGCCAGCAGTGTTGGAGGGGTTGATACGCAGTATTTT. The V call is TRBV6-1, the J call TRBJ2-3; weak D call: TRBD2 (6 bases). V shed 4 bases and J shed 6 bases, with 11 bases lying between them. Looked up from germline, CDR1 is MNHNS and CDR2 is SASEGT. The CDR3 extends over 13 amino acids.